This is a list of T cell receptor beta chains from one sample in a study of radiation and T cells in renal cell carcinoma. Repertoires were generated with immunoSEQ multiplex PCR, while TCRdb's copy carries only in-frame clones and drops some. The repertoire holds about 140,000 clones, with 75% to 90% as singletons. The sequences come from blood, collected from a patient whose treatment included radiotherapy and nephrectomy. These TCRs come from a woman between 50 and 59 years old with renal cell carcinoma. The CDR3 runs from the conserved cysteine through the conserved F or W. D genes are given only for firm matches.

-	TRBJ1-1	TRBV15	TGTGCCACCAGCAGGGGACGAGGGGTGAACACTGAAGCTTTCTTT	CATSRGRGVNTEAFF
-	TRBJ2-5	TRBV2	TGTGCCAGCAGTGAATTCGCTCGGGAGACCCAGTACTTC	CASSEFARETQYF
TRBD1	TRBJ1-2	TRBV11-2	TGTGCCAGCAGCCTTACGGTGTTGACAGGGGATGGCTACACCTTC	CASSLTVLTGDGYTF
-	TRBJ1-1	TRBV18	TGTGCCAGCTCACCACTATCGACGAACACTGAAGCTTTCTTT	CASSPLSTNTEAFF
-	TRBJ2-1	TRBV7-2	TGTGCCAGCAGCATTACAGGGTATGATGAGCAGTTCTTC	CASSITGYDEQFF
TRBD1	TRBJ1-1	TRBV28	TGTGCCAGCAGACTGGACAGGGTCACTGAAGCTTTCTTT	CASRLDRVTEAFF
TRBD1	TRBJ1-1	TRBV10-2	TGCGCCAGCAGTGAGCAACAGGGGAGGGACACTGAAGCTTTCTTT	CASSEQQGRDTEAFF
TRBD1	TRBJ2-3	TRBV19	TGTGCCAGTAGAAGGACAGGTCCTGCAGATACGCAGTATTTT	CASRRTGPADTQYF
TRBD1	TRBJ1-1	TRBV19	TGTGCCAGTAGTGGAGACAGGGGGCGCCACACTGAAGCTTTCTTT	CASSGDRGRHTEAFF
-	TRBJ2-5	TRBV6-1	TGTGCCAGCAGTGAGTACTCTGAAGAGACCCAGTACTTC	CASSEYSEETQYF